These 9 T cell receptor beta chains originate from one sample sequenced in a study of early stage breast cancer tumors (dated 2017 in TCRdb). The library relied on the immunoSEQ multiplex PCR assay. TCRdb limited this immuneACCESS table to in-frame rearrangements with V and J called. A share of clones is missing; checked studies link under half to unresolved V genes, and the rest is unexplained. The table for this sample lists some 47,000 clones; 83% of them were counted only once. About 1.4% of the sample is taken by the ten largest. The sample was blood. Source of these receptors: a person aged 45 to 60 with breast cancer.

This clone was observed a single time. The CDR3 loop is CASSSRQGAWDTQYF. CDR3 DNA sequence: TGTGCCAGCAGCTCCCGACAGGGGGCGTGGGATACGCAGTATTTT. The chain joins TRBV7-2 to TRBJ2-3; 10 nucleotides match TRBD1. V was pared by 4 bases and J by 6 bases, with 7 bases of the junction left unmatched. There are 15 residues in the CDR3. The V gene's germline CDR1 is SGHTA and CDR2 FQGNSA. Full variable domain (missing parts from reference TRBV7-2 and TRBJ2-3): GAGVSQSPSNKVTEKGKDVELRCDPISGHTALYWYRQSLGQGLEFLIYFQGNSAPDKSGLPSDRFSAERTGGSVSTLTIQRTQQEDSAVYLCASSSRQGAWDTQYFGPGTRLTVL.

The J gene is TRBJ2-7, the V gene TRBV5-4; TRBD2 matches 9 bases. V lost 4 bases, J lost 4 bases, and 9 bases stayed unmatched. Germline values: CDR1 SGHNT, CDR2 YYREEE (reference sequence). The CDR3 has 15 residues. The DNA for the CDR3 is TGTGCCAGCAGCGCGGCCGGGACTAGCTGGTACGAGCAGTACTTC. It yields the protein CASSAAGTSWYEQYF. The full variable domain, its missing parts supplied by reference TRBV5-4 and TRBJ2-7, is ETGVTQSPTHLIKTRGQQVTLRCSSQSGHNTVSWYQQALGQGPQFIFQYYREEENGRGNFPPRFSGLQFPNYSSELNVNALELDDSALYLCASSAAGTSWYEQYFGPGTRLTVT.

This chain connects TRBV7-2 to TRBJ2-1; 8 bases align to TRBD2. This CDR3 has 15 amino acids. CDR1 SGHTA and CDR2 FQGNSA come from the germline V gene. The J segment lost 4 bases and the V segment lost 5 bases, leaving 7 bases of the junction unmatched. CDR3 sequence reads: CASSLQRGFYNEQFF. The CDR3 DNA reads TGTGCCAGCAGCCTACAGCGGGGGTTTTACAATGAGCAGTTCTTC.

V gene TRBV6-5 combines with J gene TRBJ1-1; the D is unclear. Between the trimmed V and J ends, which lost 7 bases and 1 base, there was a span of 7 bases. The CDR3 is made up of 12 amino acids. The V gene's germline CDR1 is MNHEY and CDR2 SVGAGI. The CDR3: CASINRNTEAFF. The CDR3 region has the DNA TGTGCCAGCATCAACCGGAACACTGAAGCTTTCTTT.

This clone came up once. The gene calls are TRBV6-6 and TRBJ2-7, with 7 bases aligning to TRBD1. This CDR3 comprises 15 residues. Germline CDR1 and CDR2: MNHNY and SVGAGI (reference sequence). J was trimmed by 2 bases and V by 6 bases; bases with no gene match: 10. Here the CDR3 DNA reads TGTGCCAGCAGCCAAACAGGGGCAGGGACCTACGAGCAGTACTTC. It translates to CASSQTGAGTYEQYF.

This clone has more than one count but fewer than ten. The V gene is TRBV4-3, the J gene TRBJ2-7; no clear D gene. The CDR3 runs 15 residues. The V and J ends lost 4 bases and 4 bases respectively, with 17 bases between them. Germline lookup yields CDR1 LGHNA and CDR2 YSLEER. The CDR3 bases are TGCGCCAGCAGCCGCCTCATGGGGAATATTTACGAGCAGTACTTC. It translates to CASSRLMGNIYEQYF.

In this sample, this clone turned up a few times. This chain uses TRBV5-6 with TRBJ2-4, with TRBD2 matching 12 bases. Trimming removed 0 bases from V and 0 bases from J; junction bases left unmatched: 4. From germline, CDR1 is SGHDT and CDR2 YYEEEE. CDR3 length equals 18 residues. This chain's CDR3 is CASSLGLAGVTAKNIQYF. In DNA form, the CDR3 reads TGTGCCAGCAGCTTGGGACTAGCGGGAGTTACAGCCAAAAACATTCAGTACTTC.

The chain is built from TRBV30 and TRBJ2-3, with D possibly being TRBD2 (6 bases). Per germline, CDR1 GTSNPN and CDR2 SVGIG (reference sequence). The CDR3 has 12 residues. The germline V and J ends were trimmed by 0 bases and 5 bases, with 6 bases remaining between them. CDR3 amino acids: CAWSVGGDTQYF. The DNA for the CDR3 is TGTGCCTGGAGTGTGGGAGGAGATACGCAGTATTTT.

The rearrangement joins TRBV2 to TRBJ2-5; 12 nucleotides line up with TRBD2. CDR1 SNHLY and CDR2 FYNNEI come from the germline V gene. The CDR3 is made up of 17 amino acids. The V gene end was trimmed by 3 bases and the J gene end by 5 bases; junction bases not matched to a gene: 10. In DNA form, the CDR3 reads TGTGCCAGCAGTGAGGCTAGCGGGGGGGCCTTGGGGGAGACCCAGTACTTC. Its translation is CASSEASGGALGETQYF.